This passage covers 10 T cell receptor beta chains from one sample sequenced in a study of post-analysis software for immune sequencing data. Antigens of these TCRs are unknown. Unique-molecular-identifier-tagged TCR beta cDNA libraries were used. TCRdb passed the PCR reads through MiXCR, listing each CDR3 protein once. The table shows around 700,000 distinct CDR3 sequences, with approximately 59% occurring only once. Study outcomes and limitations: Five or six TRBV segments, TRBV5-6, TRBV5-1 and TRBV20-1 among them, were found more frequent in patients than controls.

The specimen was blood. These receptors were obtained from a girl between 2 and 10 years old with multiple sclerosis.

This sequence joins TRBV28 and TRBJ2-7; D perhaps matches TRBD1 (5 bases). The CDR3 consists of 12 residues. The germline CDR1 and CDR2 sequences are MDHEN and SYDVKM. The ends were cut back, 5 bases at V and 6 bases at J, with 11 bases in the middle. The CDR3 sequence: CASSAPGSEQYF. In DNA form, the CDR3 reads TGTGCCAGCAGTGCTCCAGGGTCCGAGCAGTACTTC.

The rearrangement joins TRBV7-8 to TRBJ1-5, with D unclear. V was cut by 1 base and J by 5 bases, with 12 bases left in between. Germline assignment: CDR1 SGHVS and CDR2 FQNEAQ. The CDR3 totals 15 residues. This CDR3 reads CASSLGKRLDQPQHF. In DNA, the CDR3 is TGTGCCAGCAGCTTAGGCAAGCGGCTCGATCAGCCCCAGCATTTT. Full variable domain (remainder filled in from reference TRBV7-8 and TRBJ1-5): GAGVSQSPRYKVAKRGQDVALRCDPISGHVSLFWYQQALGQGPEFLTYFQNEAQLDKSGLPSDRFFAERPEGSVSTLKIQRTQQEDSAVYLCASSLGKRLDQPQHFGDGTRLSIL.

The chain joins TRBV7-2 to TRBJ2-3; 13 nucleotides match TRBD2. V trimming: 5 bases; J trimming: 1 base; junction bases outside the gene matches: 6. CDR3 length equals 17 residues. The germline V gene encodes CDR1 SGHTA and CDR2 FQGNSA. Written as DNA, the CDR3 is TGTGCCAGCAGCCACACTAGCGGGGGGGCAGGCACAGATACGCAGTATTTT. Its translation is CASSHTSGGAGTDTQYF.

The J gene is TRBJ2-5, the V gene TRBV5-1; D gene uncertain. The germline V and J ends were trimmed by 4 bases and 0 bases, with 4 bases remaining between them. CDR1 is SGHRS and CDR2 is YFSETQ in the germline V gene. The CDR3 has 12 residues. Here the CDR3 reads CASSTHQETQYF. The CDR3 bases are TGCGCCAGCAGCACCCACCAAGAGACCCAGTACTTC.

V usage is TRBV29-1 and J usage is TRBJ2-7; 10 positions agree with TRBD2. The closer fit of TRBJ2-4 to the DNA end suggests the J call may be wrong. This CDR3 comprises 17 residues. Germline-derived CDR1 and CDR2 are SQVTM and ANQGSEA. This CDR3 is CSVRLLAGPVVKNIQYF. The CDR3 region has the DNA TGCAGCGTTAGATTACTAGCGGGACCTGTAGTCAAAAACATTCAGTACTTC.

This rearrangement joins TRBV20-1 to TRBJ1-1; no firm D call. CDR3 length: 13 residues. Looked up from germline, CDR1 is DFQATT and CDR2 is SNEGSKA (reference sequence). V lost 0 bases, J lost 1 base, and 6 bases lay in between. The CDR3 here is CSARDRENTEAFF. The CDR3 DNA follows: TGCAGTGCTAGAGATCGGGAGAACACTGAAGCTTTCTTT.

The rearrangement joins TRBV6-6 to TRBJ2-5; 8 bases agree with TRBD1. The DNA end lines up better with TRBJ2-7; the J call may be wrong. The CDR3 is made up of 16 amino acids. Germline V lookup: CDR1 MNHNY, CDR2 SVGAGI (reference sequence). The CDR3 DNA is TGTGCCAGCAGCGGGGACAGGCCAGGCACTACCTACGAGCAGTACTTC. Its translation: CASSGDRPGTTYEQYF.

This clonotype turned up a few times. The gene calls are TRBV7-3 and TRBJ1-2; TRBD1 agrees at 8 bases. CDR1 and CDR2 from the germline V gene are SGHTA and FQGTGA. V dropped 5 bases and J dropped 7; count of bases not matched to a gene: 9. CDR3 length: 14 residues. Here the CDR3 reads CASSVGQGAGGYTF. The CDR3 nucleotides are TGTGCCAGCAGCGTAGGTCAGGGGGCAGGTGGCTACACCTTC. Using reference TRBV7-3 and TRBJ1-2 for the parts outside the CDR3, the full variable domain is GAGVSQTPSNKVTEKGKYVELRCDPISGHTALYWYRQSLGQGPEFLIYFQGTGAADDSGLPNDRFFAVRPEGSVSTLKIQRTERGDSAVYLCASSVGQGAGGYTFGSGTRLTVV.

This clonotype was detected once. The chain couples TRBV2 to TRBJ1-5; D unresolved. V was pared by 7 bases and J by 0 bases, with 13 bases between. The CDR3 sequence is 15 residues long. Germline values: CDR1 SNHLY, CDR2 FYNNEI. The CDR3 loop reads CASKGMGYSNQPQHF. CDR3 in DNA: TGTGCCAGCAAAGGAATGGGGTATAGCAATCAGCCCCAGCATTTT. Using reference TRBV2 and TRBJ1-5 for the parts outside the CDR3, the full variable domain is EPEVTQTPSHQVTQMGQEVILRCVPISNHLYFYWYRQILGQKVEFLVSFYNNEISEKSEIFDDQFSVERPDGSNFTLKIRSTKLEDSAMYFCASKGMGYSNQPQHFGDGTRLSIL.

The chain combines TRBV5-5 with TRBJ1-2, with D uncertain. The CDR3 is made up of 17 amino acids. Germline loops: CDR1 SGHKS, CDR2 YYEKEE (reference sequence). V was pared by 3 bases and J by 1 base, with 19 bases between. In nucleotides, the CDR3 is TGTGCCAGCAGCTCCGGAGGAGCCGGGATGGGTAACTATGGCTACACCTTC. It translates to CASSSGGAGMGNYGYTF.